Below, 9 T cell receptor beta chains from the same sample are listed, as sequenced in a study of cytomegalovirus exposure and HLA in healthy donors. The study ran its PCR with 60 Vbeta and 13 Jbeta primers. Sequencing was performed with immunoSEQ multiplex PCR; in TCRdb, only in-frame clones are kept and a portion is missing. Altogether 90,000 to 120,000 clones are present, around three quarters being singletons, with the ten largest covering about 4.3%. Sequences were obtained from PBMCs. The receptors stem from a male donor in good health and CMV-seronegative.

J is TRBJ2-7 and V is TRBV25-1, with unresolved D. The CDR3 totals 15 residues. V lost 3 bases to trimming and J lost 6 bases, with 18 bases between them. Germline values: CDR1 MGHDK, CDR2 SYGVNS. The CDR3 DNA follows: TGTGCCAGCAGTGATCCGGGTCCTAAGCCGGGCGAGCAGTACTTC. Protein sequence: CASSDPGPKPGEQYF.

The genes are TRBV6-1 and TRBJ1-5, with D perhaps matching TRBD1 (6 bases). The CDR3 has 15 residues. Germline-derived CDR1 and CDR2 are MNHNS and SASEGT. Trimming removed 2 bases at V and 1 base at J, with 9 bases between. The CDR3 DNA is TGTGCCAGCAGTGAACACCAGGGGAGCAATCAGCCCCAGCATTTT. As protein: CASSEHQGSNQPQHF.

This chain joins TRBV7-8 and TRBJ2-7, with D possibly matching TRBD2 (6 bases). Germline CDR1 and CDR2: SGHVS and FQNEAQ. V gave up 5 bases and J gave up 3 bases, with 11 bases separating them. CDR3 length: 13 amino acids. The chain's CDR3 is CASSGPGVYEQYF. The CDR3 DNA reads as TGTGCCAGCAGCGGGCCGGGAGTCTACGAGCAGTACTTC.

V usage is TRBV5-4 and J usage is TRBJ2-1; TRBD1 matches at 7 bases. CDR3 length: 13 amino acids. After removal of 0 bases from V and 10 bases from J, the junction contained 4 bases not matched to a gene. Per the germline V gene, CDR1 is SGHNT and CDR2 is YYREEE (reference sequence). CDR3 sequence reads: CASSLEGAREQFF. CDR3 DNA sequence: TGTGCCAGCAGCTTGGAGGGGGCTCGGGAGCAGTTCTTC.

This clone has a handful of counts. V is TRBV27 and J is TRBJ1-2, with 11 bases matching TRBD1. V lost 5 bases, J lost 7 bases, and 6 bases stayed unmatched. The germline CDR1 and CDR2 sequences are MNHEY and SMNVEV (reference sequence). The CDR3 is 14 residues long. The CDR3 DNA is TGTGCCAGCAGTACCCGGGACAGGGGGTTTGGCTACACCTTC. Its protein is CASSTRDRGFGYTF.

The V gene is TRBV27, the J gene TRBJ1-1; D gene ambiguous. CDR1 is MNHEY, CDR2 SMNVEV, per germline (reference sequence). With 4 bases removed from V and 0 bases from J, the gap between germline ends came to 9 bases. CDR3 length: 14 amino acids. The CDR3 DNA follows: TGTGCCAGCAGTTGGAGTACAATGAACACTGAAGCTTTCTTT. It is translated as CASSWSTMNTEAFF.

Turning to this clone: One junction end disagrees with the germline gene, perhaps due to a read error. V gene TRBV7-9 combines with J gene TRBJ2-5; D perhaps matches TRBD2 (5 bases). The J call is in doubt because the DNA end fits TRBJ2-7 better. Germline lookup yields CDR1 SEHNR and CDR2 FQNEAQ (reference sequence). This CDR3 contains 14 residues. The DNA for the CDR3 is TGTGCCAGCAGCCAGTCGGGGAGCTCCAACGAGCAGTACTTC. This gives the protein CASSQSGSSNEQYF.

The chain carries TRBV7-6 and TRBJ1-3; TRBD1 matches at 7 bases. The germline gives CDR1 SGHVS, CDR2 FNYEAQ. This CDR3 has 16 residues. The V gene end was trimmed by 1 base and the J gene end by 2 bases; junction bases not matched to a gene: 5. The CDR3 loop reads CASSLDRGTTGNTIYF. The CDR3 region has the DNA TGTGCCAGCAGCTTAGACAGGGGAACGACTGGAAACACCATATATTTT.

V gene TRBV2 combines with J gene TRBJ1-2; possibly TRBD1 for D (5 bases). Germline values: CDR1 SNHLY, CDR2 FYNNEI. This CDR3 region has 18 residues. V was clipped by 0 bases and J by 7 bases, with 24 bases between them. The CDR3 sequence is CASSEAAGLRHTFFGYTF. CDR3 DNA sequence: TGTGCCAGCAGTGAAGCGGCGGGGCTACGACACACATTTTTTGGCTACACCTTC.